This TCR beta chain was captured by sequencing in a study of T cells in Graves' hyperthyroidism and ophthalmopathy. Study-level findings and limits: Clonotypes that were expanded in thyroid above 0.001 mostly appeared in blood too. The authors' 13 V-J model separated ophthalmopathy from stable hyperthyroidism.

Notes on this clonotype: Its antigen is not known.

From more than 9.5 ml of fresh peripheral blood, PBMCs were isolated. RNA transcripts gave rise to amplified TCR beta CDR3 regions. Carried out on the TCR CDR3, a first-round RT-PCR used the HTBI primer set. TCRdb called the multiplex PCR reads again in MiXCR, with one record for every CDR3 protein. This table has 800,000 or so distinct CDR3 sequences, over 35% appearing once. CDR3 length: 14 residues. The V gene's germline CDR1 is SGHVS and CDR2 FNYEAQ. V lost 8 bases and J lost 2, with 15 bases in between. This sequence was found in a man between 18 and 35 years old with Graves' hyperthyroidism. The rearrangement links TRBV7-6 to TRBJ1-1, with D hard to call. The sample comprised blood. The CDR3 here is CASALGGANTEAFF. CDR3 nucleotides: TGTGCCAGCGCCTTGGGCGGAGCAAACACTGAAGCTTTCTTT.